What follows describes a single T cell receptor beta chain. Germline loops: CDR1 MNHNS, CDR2 SASEGT. The CDR3 runs to 14 residues. The time point: pre-treatment sample, taken before nivolumab and TIL therapy. Most excised metastases sampled were pleural nodules or supraclavicular lymph nodes. Patients were adults with stage 4 NSCLC. This record belongs to a study of TIL therapy for anti-PD-1-resistant metastatic lung cancer. The libraries were made with immunoSEQ v3. Sequencing was performed with immunoSEQ multiplex PCR; in TCRdb, only in-frame clones are kept and a portion is missing. The sample carries 10,000 to 12,000 clones, about 55% recorded once.

The sample consisted of tumor tissue, taken at baseline. This chain uses TRBV6-1 with TRBJ2-5; possible D gene TRBD2, 6 bases. The assigned J gene may be wrong: the sequence end matches TRBJ2-7 better. The TCR originated in a person aged 25 to 85 with non-small cell lung cancer. This chain's CDR3 is CASSARGRSYEQYF. The CDR3 nucleotides are TGTGCCAGCAGTGCGCGGGGTCGGTCATACGAGCAGTACTTC.